The 19 T cell receptor beta chains below were found in one sample sequenced in a study of CD8 T cells in Susac syndrome. Reverse transcription of roughly 0.5 to 1 ug RNA was performed with random hexamers. TCRdb itself ran the immunoSEQ multiplex PCR reads through MiXCR, one entry per CDR3 protein. The sample yields approximately 210,000 distinct CDR3 sequences, around 96% seen once. The specimen was CD4+ T cells from PBMCs. The source of these receptors is a human donor with multiple sclerosis.

The V gene is TRBV29-1, the J gene TRBJ2-3; no clear D. CDR3 length equals 14 residues. Germline V gene lookup returns CDR1 SQVTM and CDR2 ANQGSEA. V shed 5 bases and J shed 1 base, with 13 bases lying between them. The CDR3 nucleotides are TGCAGCGTTCCTAGGGCAGCCCGCACAGATACGCAGTATTTT. Encoded protein: CSVPRAARTDTQYF.

Here the CDR3 reads CASSNRQGDRIQYF. CDR3 sequence (DNA): TGCGCCAGCAGCAACAGACAGGGGGACCGCATTCAGTACTTC. This chain uses TRBV5-1 with TRBJ2-4, with 9 nucleotides matching TRBD1. V lost 4 bases to trimming and J lost 9 bases; unmatched junction nucleotides: 8. Germline V lookup: CDR1 SGHRS, CDR2 YFSETQ. There are 14 residues in the CDR3.

The chain has TRBV14 and TRBJ1-5; D ambiguous. V shed 2 bases and J shed 1 base, with 3 bases lying between them. The CDR3 consists of 13 residues. Germline V gives CDR1 SGHDN, CDR2 FVKESK. The CDR3 region has the DNA TGTGCCAGCAGCCAATCGAGCAATCAGCCCCAGCATTTT. Its protein is CASSQSSNQPQHF.

The genes are TRBV5-1 and TRBJ2-7; D unclear. Per germline, CDR1 SGHRS and CDR2 YFSETQ. Trimming took off 4 bases at V and 4 bases at J, with 12 bases between the two ends. The CDR3 totals 13 residues. This CDR3 reads CASSGPEQYEQYF. CDR3 bases: TGCGCCAGCAGCGGACCCGAACAATACGAGCAGTACTTC.

This chain uses TRBV11-2 with TRBJ2-1; 9 bases map to TRBD1. Trimming cost V 3 bases and J 8 bases; bases outside gene matches: 5. Germline V gene lookup returns CDR1 SGHAT and CDR2 FQNNGV. The CDR3 has 14 residues. The chain's CDR3 is CASSLNRGRDEQFF. CDR3 DNA sequence: TGTGCCAGCAGCTTGAACAGGGGGCGCGATGAGCAGTTCTTC.

This chain uses TRBV29-1 with TRBJ2-7; 9 bases align to TRBD1. Germline-derived CDR1 and CDR2 are SQVTM and ANQGSEA. The CDR3 spans 14 residues. With 7 bases clipped from V and 0 bases from J, the junction kept 7 bases outside the gene matches. CDR3 nucleotide sequence: TGCAGCGCCCGAAGGGGACAGGGCTCCTACGAGCAGTACTTC. It encodes CSARRGQGSYEQYF.

The rearrangement joins TRBV29-1 to TRBJ2-3; 7 positions agree with TRBD2. The J segment lost 4 bases and the V segment lost 7 bases, leaving 11 bases of the junction unmatched. This CDR3 spans 14 amino acids. Germline loops: CDR1 SQVTM, CDR2 ANQGSEA. The CDR3 DNA sequence: TGCAGCGCGGGGGGAGGTAGCCGGGCAGATACGCAGTATTTT. Amino acid sequence: CSAGGGSRADTQYF.

This sequence joins TRBV4-1 and TRBJ2-7, with 7 bases that match TRBD2. The length of the CDR3 is 16 residues. From germline, CDR1 is MGHRA and CDR2 YSYEKL. With 0 bases clipped from V and 0 bases from J, the junction kept 5 bases outside the gene matches. The CDR3 region is CASSQEASGSSYEQYF. Written as DNA, the CDR3 is TGCGCCAGCAGCCAAGAAGCTAGCGGTAGCTCCTACGAGCAGTACTTC.

The V gene is TRBV6-4, the J gene TRBJ2-2, with no clear D. The germline V gene has CDR1 MRHNA and CDR2 SNTAGT. The CDR3 runs 14 residues. Trimming stripped 6 bases from V and 2 bases from J, with 10 bases between. The CDR3 coding sequence is TGTGCCAGCAGCCCCTCCGTAAACACCGGGGAGCTGTTTTTT. Protein: CASSPSVNTGELFF.

The V gene is TRBV5-1, the J gene TRBJ2-7; no reliable D call. The ends were cut back, 4 bases at V and 0 bases at J, with 20 bases in the middle. The CDR3 has 17 residues. CDR1 and CDR2 from the germline V gene are SGHRS and YFSETQ. In nucleotides, the CDR3 is TGCGCCAGCAGCCAAGGCCCCCCACTTTCGAGCTCCTACGAGCAGTACTTC. Translating gives CASSQGPPLSSSYEQYF.

The DNA for the CDR3 is TGCGCCAGCAGCCCGATTGGGACAGGCCAAGAGGAGCAGTACTTC. Amino acid sequence: CASSPIGTGQEEQYF. This chain uses TRBV5-1 with TRBJ2-7; 8 nucleotides line up with TRBD1. Germline-derived CDR1 and CDR2 are SGHRS and YFSETQ. The V and J ends lost 4 bases and 7 bases, in that order; junction bases with no gene match: 13. CDR3 size: 15 residues.

The chain carries TRBV20-1 and TRBJ2-7; D unresolved. Germline lookup yields CDR1 DFQATT and CDR2 SNEGSKA (reference sequence). The CDR3 extends over 13 amino acids. V was trimmed by 1 base and J by 5 bases, leaving 12 bases between them. CDR3 DNA: TGCAGTGCTAGAGGGTCTAGTCAGCACGAGCAGTACTTC. Translation: CSARGSSQHEQYF.

The V and J genes are TRBV27 and TRBJ2-7; no reliable D call. The CDR3 is 15 residues long. V lost 6 bases, J lost 0 bases, and 15 bases lay in between. Germline V gene data show CDR1 as MNHEY and CDR2 as SMNVEV (reference sequence). This CDR3 reads CASRTRWSPSYEQYF. DNA of the CDR3: TGTGCCAGCAGAACCCGATGGTCGCCCTCCTACGAGCAGTACTTC.

The V and J genes are TRBV20-1 and TRBJ2-7; 8 nucleotides align to TRBD2. J was trimmed by 0 bases and V by 6 bases; bases with no gene match: 13. Looked up from germline, CDR1 is DFQATT and CDR2 is SNEGSKA (reference sequence). CDR3 size: 16 residues. CDR3 protein: CSASTLPGGNSYEQYF. The CDR3 coding sequence is TGCAGTGCATCCACCCTTCCGGGAGGGAACTCCTACGAGCAGTACTTC.

The J gene is TRBJ2-7, the V gene TRBV7-2; 9 bases line up with TRBD2. The junction had 8 bases not matched to a gene; V was cut back by 8 bases and J by 3 bases. Germline-derived CDR1 and CDR2 are SGHTA and FQGNSA. This CDR3 spans 14 amino acids. In DNA form, the CDR3 reads TGTGCCAGCTCAGGTAGCGGGAGCTTCTACGAGCAGTACTTC. The encoded protein is CASSGSGSFYEQYF.

The chain is built from TRBV2 and TRBJ2-7, with D unresolved. Trimming took 6 bases from V and 3 from J, leaving 12 bases between them. Germline V gene data show CDR1 as SNHLY and CDR2 as FYNNEI. This CDR3 has 13 residues. CDR3 DNA: TGTGCCAGCAGACTTGACACCAGCTACGAGCAGTACTTC. It translates to CASRLDTSYEQYF.

V gene TRBV29-1 combines with J gene TRBJ2-1, with D perhaps being TRBD1 or TRBD2 (5 bases each). Germline V gene lookup returns CDR1 SQVTM and CDR2 ANQGSEA. This CDR3 is 14 amino acids long. The V and J ends lost 6 bases and 4 bases respectively, with 16 bases between them. The CDR3 region is CSVPARREYNEQFF. CDR3 DNA sequence: TGCAGCGTCCCCGCCCGCAGGGAGTACAATGAGCAGTTCTTC.

This rearrangement joins TRBV5-1 to TRBJ2-4; weak D call: TRBD1 (5 bases). CDR1 and CDR2 (germline): SGHRS, YFSETQ. Trimming removed 0 bases at V and 4 bases at J, with 5 bases between. The CDR3 is made up of 13 amino acids. CDR3: CASSLDRKNIQYF. CDR3 nucleotides: TGCGCCAGCAGCTTGGACAGGAAAAACATTCAGTACTTC.

The chain has TRBV2 and TRBJ2-1, with D uncertain. The CDR3 runs 15 residues. CDR1 and CDR2 from the germline V gene are SNHLY and FYNNEI. V shed 3 bases and J shed 0 bases, with 9 bases lying between them. The CDR3 loop reads CASSERMVSYNEQFF. The CDR3 coding sequence is TGTGCCAGCAGTGAGAGAATGGTCTCCTACAATGAGCAGTTCTTC.